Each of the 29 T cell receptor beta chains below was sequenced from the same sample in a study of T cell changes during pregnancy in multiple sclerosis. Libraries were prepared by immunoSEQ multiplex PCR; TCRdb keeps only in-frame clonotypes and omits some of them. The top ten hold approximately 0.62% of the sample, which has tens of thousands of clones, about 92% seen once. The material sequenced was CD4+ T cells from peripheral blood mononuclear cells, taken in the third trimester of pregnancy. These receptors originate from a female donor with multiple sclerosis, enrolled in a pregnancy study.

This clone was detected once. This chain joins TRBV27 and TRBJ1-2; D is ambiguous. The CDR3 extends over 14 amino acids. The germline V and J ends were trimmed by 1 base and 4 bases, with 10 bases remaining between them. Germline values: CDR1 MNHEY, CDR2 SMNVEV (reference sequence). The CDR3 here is CASSLFINSYGYTF. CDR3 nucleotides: TGTGCCAGCAGTTTATTCATTAACAGCTATGGCTACACCTTC.

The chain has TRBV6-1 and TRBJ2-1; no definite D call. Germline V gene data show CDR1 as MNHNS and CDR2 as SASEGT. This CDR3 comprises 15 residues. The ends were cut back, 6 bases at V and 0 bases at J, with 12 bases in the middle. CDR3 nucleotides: TGTGCCAGCAGGACCGGTCACAGCTCCTACAATGAGCAGTTCTTC. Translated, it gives CASRTGHSSYNEQFF.

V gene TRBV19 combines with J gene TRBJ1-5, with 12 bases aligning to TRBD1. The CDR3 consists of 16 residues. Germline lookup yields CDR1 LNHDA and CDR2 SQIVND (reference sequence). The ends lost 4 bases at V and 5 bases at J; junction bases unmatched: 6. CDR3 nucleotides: TGTGCCAGTAGTAAGGGACAGGGGGCGCGGGATCAGCCCCAGCATTTT. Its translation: CASSKGQGARDQPQHF.

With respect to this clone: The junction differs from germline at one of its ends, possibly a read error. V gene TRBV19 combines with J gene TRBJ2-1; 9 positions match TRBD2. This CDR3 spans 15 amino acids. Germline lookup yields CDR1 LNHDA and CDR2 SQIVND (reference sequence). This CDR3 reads CASRIAGAPYNEQFF. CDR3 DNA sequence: TGTGCCAGTAGGATAGCGGGAGCCCCCTACAATGAGCAGTTCTTC. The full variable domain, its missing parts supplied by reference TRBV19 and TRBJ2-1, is DGGITQSPKYLFRKEGQNVTLSCEQNLNHDAMYWYRQDPGQGLRLIYYSQIVNDFQKGDIAEGYSVSREKKESFPLTVTSAQKNPTAFYLCASRIAGAPYNEQFFGPGTRLTVL.

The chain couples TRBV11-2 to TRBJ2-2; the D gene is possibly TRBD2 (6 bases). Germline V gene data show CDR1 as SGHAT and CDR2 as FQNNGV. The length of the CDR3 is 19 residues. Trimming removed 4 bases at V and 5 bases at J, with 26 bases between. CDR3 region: CASSSTAGRTSQGTGELFF. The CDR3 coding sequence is TGTGCCAGCAGCTCAACGGCGGGACGGACCTCCCAGGGAACCGGGGAGCTGTTTTTT.

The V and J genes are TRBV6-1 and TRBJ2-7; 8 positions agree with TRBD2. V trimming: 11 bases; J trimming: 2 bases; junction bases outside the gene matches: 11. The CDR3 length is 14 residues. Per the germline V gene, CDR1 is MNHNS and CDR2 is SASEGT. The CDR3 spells CAAAPGGRPYEQYF. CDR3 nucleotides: TGTGCCGCTGCCCCGGGCGGGAGGCCCTACGAGCAGTACTTC.

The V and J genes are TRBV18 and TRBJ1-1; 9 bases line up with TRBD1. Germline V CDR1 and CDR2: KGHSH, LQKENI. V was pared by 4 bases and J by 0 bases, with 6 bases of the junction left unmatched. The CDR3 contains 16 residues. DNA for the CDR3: TGTGCCAGCTCACAACCGGGACAGGGATTGAACACTGAAGCTTTCTTT. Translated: CASSQPGQGLNTEAFF.

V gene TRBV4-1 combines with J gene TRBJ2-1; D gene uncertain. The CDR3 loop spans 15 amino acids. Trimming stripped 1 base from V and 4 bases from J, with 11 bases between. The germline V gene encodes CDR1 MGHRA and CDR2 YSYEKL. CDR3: CASSQATSRYNEQFF. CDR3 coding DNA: TGCGCCAGCAGCCAAGCCACCTCTAGATACAATGAGCAGTTCTTC.

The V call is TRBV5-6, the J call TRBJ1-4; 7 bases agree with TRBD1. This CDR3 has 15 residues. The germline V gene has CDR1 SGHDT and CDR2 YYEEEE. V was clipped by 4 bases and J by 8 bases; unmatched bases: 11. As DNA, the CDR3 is TGTGCCAGCAGCCCGGGGCAGGGGGTGGTCGAAAAACTGTTTTTT. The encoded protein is CASSPGQGVVEKLFF.

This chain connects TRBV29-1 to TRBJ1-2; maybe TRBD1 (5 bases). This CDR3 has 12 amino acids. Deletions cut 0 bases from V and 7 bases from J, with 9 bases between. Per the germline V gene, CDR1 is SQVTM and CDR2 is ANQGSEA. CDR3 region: CSVEDGRGGYTF. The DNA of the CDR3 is TGCAGCGTTGAAGATGGAAGGGGTGGCTACACCTTC.

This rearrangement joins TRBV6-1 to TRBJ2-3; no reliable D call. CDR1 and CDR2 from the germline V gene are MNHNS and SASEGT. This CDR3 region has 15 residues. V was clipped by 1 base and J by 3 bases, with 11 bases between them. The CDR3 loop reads CASSEVGVKTDTQYF. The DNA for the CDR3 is TGTGCCAGCAGTGAAGTAGGAGTGAAGACAGATACGCAGTATTTT.

The CDR3 coding sequence is TGTGCCAGCAGCTCCACAGGGGGGAACACTGAAGCTTTCTTT. Its protein product is CASSSTGGNTEAFF. The chain employs TRBV7-9 and TRBJ1-1; 8 positions agree with TRBD1. The CDR3 extends over 14 amino acids. After removal of 4 bases from V and 1 base from J, the junction contained 2 bases not matched to a gene. Germline V CDR1 and CDR2: SEHNR, FQNEAQ (reference sequence).

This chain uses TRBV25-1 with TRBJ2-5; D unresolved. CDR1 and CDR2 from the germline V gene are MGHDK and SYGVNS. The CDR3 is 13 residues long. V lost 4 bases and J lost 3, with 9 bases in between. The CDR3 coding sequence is TGTGCCAGCAGTGCCTACTCGAAAGAGACCCAGTACTTC. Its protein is CASSAYSKETQYF.

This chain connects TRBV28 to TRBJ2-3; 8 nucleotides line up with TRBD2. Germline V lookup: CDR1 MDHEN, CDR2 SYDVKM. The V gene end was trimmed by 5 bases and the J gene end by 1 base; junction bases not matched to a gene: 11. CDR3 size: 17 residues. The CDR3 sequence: CASSRAGWREGTDTQYF. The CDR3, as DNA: TGTGCCAGCAGTCGCGCGGGTTGGCGGGAGGGCACAGATACGCAGTATTTT.

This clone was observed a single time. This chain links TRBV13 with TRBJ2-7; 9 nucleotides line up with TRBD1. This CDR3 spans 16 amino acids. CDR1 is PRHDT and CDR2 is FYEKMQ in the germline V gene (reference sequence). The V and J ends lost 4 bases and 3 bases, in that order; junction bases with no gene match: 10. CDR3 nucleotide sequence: TGTGCCAGCAGCTCCTCAGGACAGGGGACAGGCTACGAGCAGTACTTC. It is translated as CASSSSGQGTGYEQYF.

The CDR3 DNA reads as TGCGCCAGCAGTGAGTCGGGAGATCTAGGGCAGTACTTC. Encoded protein: CASSESGDLGQYF. The rearrangement joins TRBV10-2 to TRBJ2-7; the D gene is possibly TRBD2 (5 bases). This CDR3 has 13 amino acids. Germline V lookup: CDR1 WSHSY, CDR2 SAAADI. The V gene lost 0 bases and the J gene lost 9 bases, with 12 bases spanning the gap.

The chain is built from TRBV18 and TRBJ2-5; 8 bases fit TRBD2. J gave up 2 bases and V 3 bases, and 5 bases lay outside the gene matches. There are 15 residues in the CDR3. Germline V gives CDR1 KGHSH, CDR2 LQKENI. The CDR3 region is CASSPVAGTQETQYF. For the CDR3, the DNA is TGTGCCAGCTCACCCGTAGCGGGGACACAAGAGACCCAGTACTTC.

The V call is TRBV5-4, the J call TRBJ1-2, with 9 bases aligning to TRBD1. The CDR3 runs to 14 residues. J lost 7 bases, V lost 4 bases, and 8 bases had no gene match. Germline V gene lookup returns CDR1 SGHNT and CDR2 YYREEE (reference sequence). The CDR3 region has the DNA TGTGCCAGCAGCCTCGACAGGGGGAGAGGTGGCTACACCTTC. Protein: CASSLDRGRGGYTF.

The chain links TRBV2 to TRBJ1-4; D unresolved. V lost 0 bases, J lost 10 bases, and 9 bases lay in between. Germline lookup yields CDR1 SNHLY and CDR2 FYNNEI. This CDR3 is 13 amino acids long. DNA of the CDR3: TGTGCCAGCAGTGAAGCCGTCGGTGGAAAACTGTTTTTT. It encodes CASSEAVGGKLFF. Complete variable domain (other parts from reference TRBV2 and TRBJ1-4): EPEVTQTPSHQVTQMGQEVILRCVPISNHLYFYWYRQILGQKVEFLVSFYNNEISEKSEIFDDQFSVERPDGSNFTLKIRSTKLEDSAMYFCASSEAVGGKLFFGSGTQLSVL.

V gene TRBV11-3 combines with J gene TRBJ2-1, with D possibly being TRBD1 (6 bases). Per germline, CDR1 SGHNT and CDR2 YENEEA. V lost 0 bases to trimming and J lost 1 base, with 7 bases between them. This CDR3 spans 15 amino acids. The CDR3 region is CASSLETGSYNEQFF. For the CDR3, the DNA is TGTGCCAGCAGCTTAGAGACAGGATCCTACAATGAGCAGTTCTTC.

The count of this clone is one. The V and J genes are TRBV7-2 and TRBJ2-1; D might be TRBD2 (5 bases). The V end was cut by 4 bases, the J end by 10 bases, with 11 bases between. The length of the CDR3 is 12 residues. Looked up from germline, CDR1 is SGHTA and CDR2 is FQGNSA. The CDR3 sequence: CASSSHGEEQFF. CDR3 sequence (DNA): TGTGCCAGCAGCTCCCATGGGGAGGAGCAGTTCTTC.

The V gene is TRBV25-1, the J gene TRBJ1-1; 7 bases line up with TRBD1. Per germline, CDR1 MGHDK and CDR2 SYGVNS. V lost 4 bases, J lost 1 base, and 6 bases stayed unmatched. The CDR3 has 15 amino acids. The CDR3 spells CASSGPDRRNTEAFF. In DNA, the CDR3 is TGTGCCAGCAGTGGCCCGGACAGGCGGAACACTGAAGCTTTCTTT.

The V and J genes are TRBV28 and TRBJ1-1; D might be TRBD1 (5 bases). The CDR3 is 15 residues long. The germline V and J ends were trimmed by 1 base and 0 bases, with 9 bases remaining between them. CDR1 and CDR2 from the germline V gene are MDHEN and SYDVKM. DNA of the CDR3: TGTGCCAGCAGTTTATTTGGCAGGGTGAACACTGAAGCTTTCTTT. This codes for CASSLFGRVNTEAFF.

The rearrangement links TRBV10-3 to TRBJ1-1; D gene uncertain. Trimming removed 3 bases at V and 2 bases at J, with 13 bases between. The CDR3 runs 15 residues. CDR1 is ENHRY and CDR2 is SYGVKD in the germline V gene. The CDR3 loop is CAISDPGQANTEAFF. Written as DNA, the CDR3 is TGTGCCATCAGTGATCCTGGGCAGGCCAACACTGAAGCTTTCTTT.

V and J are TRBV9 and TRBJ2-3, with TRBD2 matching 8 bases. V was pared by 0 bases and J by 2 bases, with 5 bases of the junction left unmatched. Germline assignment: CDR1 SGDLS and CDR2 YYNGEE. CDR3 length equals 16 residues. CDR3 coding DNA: TGTGCCAGCAGCGTAGGTCCTAGCGGGCTCACAGATACGCAGTATTTT. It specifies CASSVGPSGLTDTQYF.

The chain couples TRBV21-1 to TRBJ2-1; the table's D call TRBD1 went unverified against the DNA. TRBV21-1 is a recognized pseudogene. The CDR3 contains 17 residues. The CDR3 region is CASSKGEDRAPYNEQFF. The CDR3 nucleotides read TGTGCCAGCAGCAAAGGAGAGGACAGGGCCCCCTACAATGAGCAGTTCTTC.

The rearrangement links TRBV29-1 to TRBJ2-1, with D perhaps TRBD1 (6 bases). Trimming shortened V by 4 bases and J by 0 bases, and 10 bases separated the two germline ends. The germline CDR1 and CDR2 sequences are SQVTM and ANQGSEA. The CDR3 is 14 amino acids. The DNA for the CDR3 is TGCAGCGTTGGGGACATTAGCTCCTACAATGAGCAGTTCTTC. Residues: CSVGDISSYNEQFF.

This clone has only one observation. CDR3 region: CASSPTGSNQPQHF. In DNA, the CDR3 is TGTGCCAGCAGCCCGACAGGAAGCAATCAGCCCCAGCATTTT. The gene calls are TRBV5-6 and TRBJ1-5; weak D call: TRBD1 (6 bases). Germline V lookup: CDR1 SGHDT, CDR2 YYEEEE. This CDR3 is 14 amino acids long. Trimming cost V 4 bases and J 1 base, with 9 bases left between them.

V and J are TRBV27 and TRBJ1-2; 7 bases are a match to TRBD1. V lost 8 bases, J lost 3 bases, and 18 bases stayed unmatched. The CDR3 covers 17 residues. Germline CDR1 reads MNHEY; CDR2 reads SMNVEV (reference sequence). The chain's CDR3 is CASPAAGGNGKDYGYTF. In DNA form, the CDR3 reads TGTGCCAGCCCCGCCGCAGGGGGAAACGGTAAGGACTATGGCTACACCTTC.